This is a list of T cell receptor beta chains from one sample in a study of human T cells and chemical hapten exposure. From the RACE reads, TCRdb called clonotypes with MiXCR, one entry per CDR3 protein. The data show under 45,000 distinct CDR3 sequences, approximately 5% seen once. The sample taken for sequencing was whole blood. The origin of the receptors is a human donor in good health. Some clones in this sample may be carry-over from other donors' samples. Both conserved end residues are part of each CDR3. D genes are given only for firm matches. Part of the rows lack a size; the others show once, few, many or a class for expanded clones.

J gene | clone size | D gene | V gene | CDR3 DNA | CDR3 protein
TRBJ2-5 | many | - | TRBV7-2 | TGTGCCAGCAGCTTAGTCGAGGGCCAGGAGACCCAGTACTTC | CASSLVEGQETQYF
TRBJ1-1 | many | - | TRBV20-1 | TGCAGTGCCCACCCCTCCCGGGGGGGTTCTTACACTGAAGCTTTCTTT | CSAHPSRGGSYTEAFF
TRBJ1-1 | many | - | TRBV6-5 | TGTGCCAGCAGTTACGGAGGAGCCATGAACACTGAAGCTTTCTTT | CASSYGGAMNTEAFF
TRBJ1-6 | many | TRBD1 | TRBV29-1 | TGCAGCGTGGTCGACAGGGTCGACAGCTCCTATAATTCACCCCTCCACTTT | CSVVDRVDSSYNSPLHF
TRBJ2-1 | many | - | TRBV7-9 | TGTGCCAGCAGCTTATATCTCGGGGGCTCCTACAATGAGCAGTTCTTC | CASSLYLGGSYNEQFF
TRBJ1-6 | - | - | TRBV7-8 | TGTGCCAGCAGCTTTCGGCGCTCAGGGACTTATAATTCACCCCTCCACTTT | CASSFRRSGTYNSPLHF
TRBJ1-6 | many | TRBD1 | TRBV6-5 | TGTGCCAGCAGTCGCTCGACAGGGAAGATCTCACCCCTCCACTTT | CASSRSTGKISPLHF
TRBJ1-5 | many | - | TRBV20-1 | TGCAGTGCTAGAGATCCCTCCCAGCCCCAGCATTTT | CSARDPSQPQHF
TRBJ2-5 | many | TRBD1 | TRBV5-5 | TGTGCCAGCAGCCCACCGGGGACAGGGGGGGAGACCCAGTACTTC | CASSPPGTGGETQYF
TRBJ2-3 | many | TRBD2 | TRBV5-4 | TGTGCCAGCAGCCCCCAACTAGCGGAAAGCACAGATACGCAGTATTTT | CASSPQLAESTDTQYF
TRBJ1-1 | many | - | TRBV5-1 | TGCGCCAGCAGCTTGGAAGAAAGTGAAGCTTTCTTT | CASSLEESEAFF
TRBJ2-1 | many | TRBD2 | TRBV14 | TGTGCCAGCAGCCAAGTGTTCCTAGCGGGTCGAAATGAGCAGTTCTTC | CASSQVFLAGRNEQFF
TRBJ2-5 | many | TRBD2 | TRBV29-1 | TGCAGCGTTCGGCGGGGGGGCGGAGAGACCCAGTACTTC | CSVRRGGGETQYF
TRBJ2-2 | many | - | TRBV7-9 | TGTGCCAGCAGCCTTAGCCAGACTTACACCGGGGAGCTGTTTTTT | CASSLSQTYTGELFF
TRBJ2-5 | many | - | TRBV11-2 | TGTGCCAGCAGCTTAGATATGGGCCCAGAGACCCAGTACTTC | CASSLDMGPETQYF
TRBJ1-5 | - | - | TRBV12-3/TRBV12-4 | TGTGCCAGCAGTTTGCGGCTCGATCAGCCCCAGCATTTT | CASSLRLDQPQHF
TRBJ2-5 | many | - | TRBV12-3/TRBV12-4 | TGTGCCAGCAGTTCAAGACCGAACCAAGAGACCCAGTACTTC | CASSSRPNQETQYF
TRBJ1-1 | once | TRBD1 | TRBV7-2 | TGTGCCAGCAGCTTATACCCGGGACAGGGTTGGACTGAAGCTTTCTTT | CASSLYPGQGWTEAFF
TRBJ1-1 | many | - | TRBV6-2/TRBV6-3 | TGTGCCAGCAGTTCCCGGGACGGCACTGAAGCTTTCTTT | CASSSRDGTEAFF
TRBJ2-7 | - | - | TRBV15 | TGTGCCACCAGCAGGGACTGCTCCTACGAGCAGTACTTC | CATSRDCSYEQYF
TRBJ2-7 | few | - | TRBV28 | TGTGCCAGCACGGGGCTAACATACGAGCAGTACTTC | CASTGLTYEQYF
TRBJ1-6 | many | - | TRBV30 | TGTGCCTGGAGTGTAAGACAAGGAAATTCACCCCTCCACTTT | CAWSVRQGNSPLHF
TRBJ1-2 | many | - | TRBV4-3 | TGCGCCAGCAGCCTAGCTGGACAAGCCCGGGGTGGCTACACCTTC | CASSLAGQARGGYTF
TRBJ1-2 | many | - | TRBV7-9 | TGTGCCAGCAGCTCATTAACAGGGTGGGTCGGTGGCTACACCTTC | CASSSLTGWVGGYTF
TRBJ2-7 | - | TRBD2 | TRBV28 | TGTGCCAGCAGCCTATTTGGGGCGGGGGGCTACGAGCAGTACTTC | CASSLFGAGGYEQYF
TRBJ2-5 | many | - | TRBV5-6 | TGTGCCAGCAACAGACATCTCGGCCCCCAAGAGACCCAGTACTTC | CASNRHLGPQETQYF
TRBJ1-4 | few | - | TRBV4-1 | TGCGCCAGCAGCCAAGATGGGACGGGTAATGAAAAACTGTTTTTT | CASSQDGTGNEKLFF
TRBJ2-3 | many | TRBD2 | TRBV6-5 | TGTGCCAGCCAACTAGCGCGCACAGATACGCAGTATTTT | CASQLARTDTQYF
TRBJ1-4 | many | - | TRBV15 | TGTGCCACCAGCAGAGGGTCGCAGGCCCATGAAAAACTGTTTTTT | CATSRGSQAHEKLFF
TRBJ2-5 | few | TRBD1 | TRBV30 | TGTGCCTCACGGGACAGGGGACAAGAGACCCAGTACTTC | CASRDRGQETQYF
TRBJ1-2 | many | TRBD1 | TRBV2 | TGTGCCAGCAGTGAAAACGGACAGGGGTATGGCTACACCTTC | CASSENGQGYGYTF
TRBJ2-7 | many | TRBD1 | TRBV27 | TGTGCCAGCAGTTTTTTCGGACAGGGGATCGACGAGCAGTACTTC | CASSFFGQGIDEQYF